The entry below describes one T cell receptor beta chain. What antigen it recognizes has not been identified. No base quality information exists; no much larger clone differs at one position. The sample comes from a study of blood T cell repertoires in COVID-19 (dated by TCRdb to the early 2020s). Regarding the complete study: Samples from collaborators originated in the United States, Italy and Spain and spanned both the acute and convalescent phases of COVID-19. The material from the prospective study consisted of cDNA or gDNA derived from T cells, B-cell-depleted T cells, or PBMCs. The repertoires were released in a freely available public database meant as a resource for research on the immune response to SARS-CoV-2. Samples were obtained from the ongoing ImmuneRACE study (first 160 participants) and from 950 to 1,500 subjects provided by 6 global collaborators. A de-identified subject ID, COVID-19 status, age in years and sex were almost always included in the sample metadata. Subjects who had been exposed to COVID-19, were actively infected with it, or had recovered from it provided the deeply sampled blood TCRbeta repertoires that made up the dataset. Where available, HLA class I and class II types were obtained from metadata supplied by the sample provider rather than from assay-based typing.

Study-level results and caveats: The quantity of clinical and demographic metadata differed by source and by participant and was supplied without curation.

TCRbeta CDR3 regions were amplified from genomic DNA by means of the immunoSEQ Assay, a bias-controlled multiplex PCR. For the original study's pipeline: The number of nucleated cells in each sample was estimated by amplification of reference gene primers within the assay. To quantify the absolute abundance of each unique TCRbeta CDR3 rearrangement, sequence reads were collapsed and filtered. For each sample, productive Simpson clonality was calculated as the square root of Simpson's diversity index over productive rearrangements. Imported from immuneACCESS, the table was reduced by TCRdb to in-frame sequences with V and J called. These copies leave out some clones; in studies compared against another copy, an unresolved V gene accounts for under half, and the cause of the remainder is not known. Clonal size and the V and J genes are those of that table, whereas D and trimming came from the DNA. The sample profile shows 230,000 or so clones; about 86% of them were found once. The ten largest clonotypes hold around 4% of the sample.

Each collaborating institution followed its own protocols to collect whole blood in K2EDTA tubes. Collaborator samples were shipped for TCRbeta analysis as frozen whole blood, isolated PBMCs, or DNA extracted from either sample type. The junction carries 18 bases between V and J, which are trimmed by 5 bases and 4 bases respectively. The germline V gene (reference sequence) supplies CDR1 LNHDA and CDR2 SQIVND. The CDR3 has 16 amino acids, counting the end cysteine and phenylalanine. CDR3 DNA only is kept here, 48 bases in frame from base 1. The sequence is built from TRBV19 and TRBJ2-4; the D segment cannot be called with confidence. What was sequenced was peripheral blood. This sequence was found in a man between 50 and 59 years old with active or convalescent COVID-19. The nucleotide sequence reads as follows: TGTGCCAGTAGTCCCCTGAAGCATCTGCCGAAAAACATTCAGTACTTC. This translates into CASSPLKHLPKNIQYF. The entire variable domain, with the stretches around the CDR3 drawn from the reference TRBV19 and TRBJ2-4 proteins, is DGGITQSPKYLFRKEGQNVTLSCEQNLNHDAMYWYRQDPGQGLRLIYYSQIVNDFQKGDIAEGYSVSREKKESFPLTVTSAQKNPTAFYLCASSPLKHLPKNIQYFGAGTRLSVL.